This record concerns one TCR beta chain sequence. Germline values: CDR1 SNHLY, CDR2 FYNNEI. The CDR3 is 12 amino acids. The V segment lost 2 bases and the J segment 10 bases; nucleotides outside the gene matches: 2. These data originate in a study of CD8 T cells in ankylosing spondylitis. A single record per CDR3 protein comes from TCRdb applying MiXCR to the 5' RACE reads. The table lists a few hundred thousand distinct CDR3 sequences, around 10% of them singletons. This receptor was identified in a male donor with ankylosing spondylitis or in good health (not recorded which). This rearrangement joins TRBV2 to TRBJ1-1; 9 bases fit TRBD1. The specimen was blood, either unsorted or a sorted T cell fraction (not recorded which). The CDR3 DNA sequence: TGTGCCAGCAGTGAAACAGGGGGCTCAGCTTTCTTT. Its protein is CASSETGGSAFF.